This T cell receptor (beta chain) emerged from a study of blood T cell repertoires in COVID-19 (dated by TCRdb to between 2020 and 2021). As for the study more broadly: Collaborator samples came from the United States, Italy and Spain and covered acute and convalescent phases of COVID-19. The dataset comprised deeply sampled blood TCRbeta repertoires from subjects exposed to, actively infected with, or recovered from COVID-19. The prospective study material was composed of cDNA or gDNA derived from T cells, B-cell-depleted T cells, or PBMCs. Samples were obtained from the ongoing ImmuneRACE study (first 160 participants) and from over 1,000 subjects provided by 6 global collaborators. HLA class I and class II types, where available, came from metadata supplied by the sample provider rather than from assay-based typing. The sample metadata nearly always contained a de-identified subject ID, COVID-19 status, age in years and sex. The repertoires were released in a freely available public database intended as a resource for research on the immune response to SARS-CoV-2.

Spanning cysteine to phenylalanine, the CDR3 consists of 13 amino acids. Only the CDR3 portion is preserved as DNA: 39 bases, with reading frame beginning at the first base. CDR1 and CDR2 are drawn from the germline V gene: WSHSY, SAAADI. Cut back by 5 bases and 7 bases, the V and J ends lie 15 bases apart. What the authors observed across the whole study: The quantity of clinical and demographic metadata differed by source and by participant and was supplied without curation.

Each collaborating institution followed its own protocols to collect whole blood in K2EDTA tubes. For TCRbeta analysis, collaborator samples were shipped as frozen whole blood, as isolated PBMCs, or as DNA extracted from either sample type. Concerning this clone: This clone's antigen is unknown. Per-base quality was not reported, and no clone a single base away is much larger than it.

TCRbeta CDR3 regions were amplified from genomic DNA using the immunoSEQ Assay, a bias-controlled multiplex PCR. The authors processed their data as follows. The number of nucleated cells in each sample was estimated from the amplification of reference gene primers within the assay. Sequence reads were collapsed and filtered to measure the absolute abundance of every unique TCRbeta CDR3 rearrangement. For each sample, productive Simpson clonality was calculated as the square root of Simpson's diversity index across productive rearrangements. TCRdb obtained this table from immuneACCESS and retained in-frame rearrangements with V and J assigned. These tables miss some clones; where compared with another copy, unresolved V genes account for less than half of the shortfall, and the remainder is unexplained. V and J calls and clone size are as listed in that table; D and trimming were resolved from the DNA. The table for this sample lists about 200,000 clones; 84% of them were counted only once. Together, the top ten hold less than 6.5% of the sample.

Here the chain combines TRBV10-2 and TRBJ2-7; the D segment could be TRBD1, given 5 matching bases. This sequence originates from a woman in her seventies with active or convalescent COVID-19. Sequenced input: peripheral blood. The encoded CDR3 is CASSPITGREQYF. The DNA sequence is TGCGCCAGCAGTCCCATTACAGGAAGGGAGCAGTACTTC.